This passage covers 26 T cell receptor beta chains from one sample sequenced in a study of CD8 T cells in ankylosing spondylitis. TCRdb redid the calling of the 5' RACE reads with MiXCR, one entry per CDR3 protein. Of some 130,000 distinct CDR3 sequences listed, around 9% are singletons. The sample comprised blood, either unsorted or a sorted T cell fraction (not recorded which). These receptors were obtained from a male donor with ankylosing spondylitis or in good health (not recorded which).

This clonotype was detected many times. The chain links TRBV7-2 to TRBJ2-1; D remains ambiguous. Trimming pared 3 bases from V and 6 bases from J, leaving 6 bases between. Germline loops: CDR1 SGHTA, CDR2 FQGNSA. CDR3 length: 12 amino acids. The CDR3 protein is CASSLEFNEQFF. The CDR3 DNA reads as TGTGCCAGCAGCTTGGAGTTCAATGAGCAGTTCTTC.

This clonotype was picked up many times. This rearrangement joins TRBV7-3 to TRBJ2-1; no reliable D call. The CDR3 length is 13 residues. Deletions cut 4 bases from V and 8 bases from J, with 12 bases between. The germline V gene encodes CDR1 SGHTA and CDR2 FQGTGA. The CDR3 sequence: CASSYRPGDEQFF. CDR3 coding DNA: TGTGCCAGCAGCTATCGCCCTGGGGATGAGCAGTTCTTC.

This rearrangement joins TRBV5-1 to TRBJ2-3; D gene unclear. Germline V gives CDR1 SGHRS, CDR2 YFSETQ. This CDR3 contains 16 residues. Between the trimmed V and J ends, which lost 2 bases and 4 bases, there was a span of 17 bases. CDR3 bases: TGCGCCAGCAGCTTCTTTGACTCCGGCGGCCCAGATACGCAGTATTTT. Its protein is CASSFFDSGGPDTQYF.

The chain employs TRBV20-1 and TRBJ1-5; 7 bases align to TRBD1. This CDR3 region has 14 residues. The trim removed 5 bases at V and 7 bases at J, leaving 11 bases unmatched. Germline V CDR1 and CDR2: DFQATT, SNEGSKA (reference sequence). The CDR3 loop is CSAPRTGRGQPQHF. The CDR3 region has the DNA TGCAGTGCTCCCCGGACAGGTCGCGGGCAGCCCCAGCATTTT.

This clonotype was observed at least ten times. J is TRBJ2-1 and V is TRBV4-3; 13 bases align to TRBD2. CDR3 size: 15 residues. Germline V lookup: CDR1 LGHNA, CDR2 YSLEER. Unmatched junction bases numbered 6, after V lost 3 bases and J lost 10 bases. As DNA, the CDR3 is TGCGCCAGCAGCCACGGGACTAGCGGGACTGGGGAGCAGTTCTTC. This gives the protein CASSHGTSGTGEQFF.

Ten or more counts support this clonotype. Here the CDR3 reads CASSRQGQETQYF. As DNA, the CDR3 is TGTGCCAGCAGCAGACAGGGTCAAGAGACCCAGTACTTC. V and J are TRBV5-4 and TRBJ2-5, with TRBD1 identical over 7 bases. J was trimmed by 2 bases and V by 4 bases; bases with no gene match: 2. This CDR3 region has 13 residues. Germline V lookup: CDR1 SGHNT, CDR2 YYREEE (reference sequence).

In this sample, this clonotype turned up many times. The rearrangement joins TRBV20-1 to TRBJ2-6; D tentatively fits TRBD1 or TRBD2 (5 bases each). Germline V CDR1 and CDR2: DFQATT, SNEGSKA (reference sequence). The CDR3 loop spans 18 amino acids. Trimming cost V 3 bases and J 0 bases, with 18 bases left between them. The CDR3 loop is CSASQLPGPFSGANVLTF. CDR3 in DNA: TGCAGTGCTAGTCAACTACCGGGACCCTTCTCTGGGGCCAACGTCCTGACTTTC.

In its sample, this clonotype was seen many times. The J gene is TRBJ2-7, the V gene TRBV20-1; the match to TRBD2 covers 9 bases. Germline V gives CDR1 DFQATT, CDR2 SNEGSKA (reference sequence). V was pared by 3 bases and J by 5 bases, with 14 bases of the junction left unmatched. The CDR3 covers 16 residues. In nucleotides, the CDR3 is TGCAGTGCTAGGACCAGAAAACAGCGGGAGGCAGACGAGCAGTACTTC. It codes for CSARTRKQREADEQYF.

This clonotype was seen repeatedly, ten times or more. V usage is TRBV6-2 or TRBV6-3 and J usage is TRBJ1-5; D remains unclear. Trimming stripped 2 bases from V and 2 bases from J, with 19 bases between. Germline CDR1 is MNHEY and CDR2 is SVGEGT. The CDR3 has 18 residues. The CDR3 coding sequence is TGTGCCAGCAGTTACACTCTTACCCGACTTCATCGCAATCAGCCCCAGCATTTT. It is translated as CASSYTLTRLHRNQPQHF.

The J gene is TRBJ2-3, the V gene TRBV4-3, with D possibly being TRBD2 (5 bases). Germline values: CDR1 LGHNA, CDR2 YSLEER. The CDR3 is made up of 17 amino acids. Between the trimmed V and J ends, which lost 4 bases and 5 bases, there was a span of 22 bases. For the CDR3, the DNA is TGCGCCAGCAGCCCTCTTTACCTGACGACTCGGGAAGATACGCAGTATTTT. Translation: CASSPLYLTTREDTQYF.

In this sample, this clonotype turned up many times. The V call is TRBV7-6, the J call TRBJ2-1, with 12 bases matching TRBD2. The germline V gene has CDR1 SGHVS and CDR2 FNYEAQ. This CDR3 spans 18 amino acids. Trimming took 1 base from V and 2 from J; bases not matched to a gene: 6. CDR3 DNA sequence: TGTGCCAGCAGCTTAGACCCACTAGCGGGAGGCACCTACAATGAGCAGTTCTTC. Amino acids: CASSLDPLAGGTYNEQFF.

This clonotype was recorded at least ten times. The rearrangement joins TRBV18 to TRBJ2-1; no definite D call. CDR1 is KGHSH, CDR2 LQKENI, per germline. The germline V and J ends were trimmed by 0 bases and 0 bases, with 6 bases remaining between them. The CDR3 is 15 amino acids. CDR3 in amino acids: CASSPPGSSYNEQFF. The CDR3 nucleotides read TGTGCCAGCTCACCACCGGGAAGCTCCTACAATGAGCAGTTCTTC.

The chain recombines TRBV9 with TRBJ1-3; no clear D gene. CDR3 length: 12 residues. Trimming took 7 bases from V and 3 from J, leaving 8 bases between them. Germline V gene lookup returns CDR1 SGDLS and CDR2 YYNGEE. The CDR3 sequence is CASASDGNTIYF. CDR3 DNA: TGTGCCAGCGCCTCGGATGGAAACACCATATATTTT.

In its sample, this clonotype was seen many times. The CDR3 sequence is CASSMGTANQPQHF. CDR3 nucleotide sequence: TGTGCCAGCAGTATGGGGACAGCTAATCAGCCCCAGCATTTT. The V gene is TRBV12-3 or TRBV12-4, the J gene TRBJ1-5, with 7 bases matching TRBD1. The CDR3 totals 14 residues. J lost 4 bases, V lost 5 bases, and 5 bases had no gene match.

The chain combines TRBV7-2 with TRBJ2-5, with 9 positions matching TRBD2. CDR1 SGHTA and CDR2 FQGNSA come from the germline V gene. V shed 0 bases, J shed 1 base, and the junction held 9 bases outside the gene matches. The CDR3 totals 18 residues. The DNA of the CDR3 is TGTGCCAGCAGCTTAGCGCAATGGACTAGCGTGGGCCAAGAGACCCAGTACTTC. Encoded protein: CASSLAQWTSVGQETQYF.

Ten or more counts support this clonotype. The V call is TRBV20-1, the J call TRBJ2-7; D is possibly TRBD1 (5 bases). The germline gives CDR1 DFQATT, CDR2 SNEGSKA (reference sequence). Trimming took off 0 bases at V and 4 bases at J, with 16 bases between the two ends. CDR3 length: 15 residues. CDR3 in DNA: TGCAGTGCTAGAGATAGGAGACAGTCCCGGTACGAGCAGTACTTC. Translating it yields CSARDRRQSRYEQYF.

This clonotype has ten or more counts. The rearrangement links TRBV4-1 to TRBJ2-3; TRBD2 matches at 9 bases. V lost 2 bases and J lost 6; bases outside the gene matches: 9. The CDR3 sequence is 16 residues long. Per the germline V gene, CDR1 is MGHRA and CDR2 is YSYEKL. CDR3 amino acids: CASSQPLAGRADTQYF. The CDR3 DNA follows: TGCGCCAGCAGCCAACCCCTAGCGGGGAGGGCGGATACGCAGTATTTT.

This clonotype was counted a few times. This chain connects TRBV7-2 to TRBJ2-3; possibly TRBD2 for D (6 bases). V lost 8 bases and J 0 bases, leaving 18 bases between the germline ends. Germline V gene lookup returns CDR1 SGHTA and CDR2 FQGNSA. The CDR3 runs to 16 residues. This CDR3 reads CASQTSSASSTDTQYF. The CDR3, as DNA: TGTGCCAGCCAAACTTCTAGCGCCTCTAGCACAGATACGCAGTATTTT.

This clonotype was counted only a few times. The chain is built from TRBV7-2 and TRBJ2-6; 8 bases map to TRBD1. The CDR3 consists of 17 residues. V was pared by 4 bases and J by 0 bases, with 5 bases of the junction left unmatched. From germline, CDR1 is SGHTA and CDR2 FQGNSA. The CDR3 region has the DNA TGTGCCAGCAGCTACCGGACAGGGTTCTCTGGGGCCAACGTCCTGACTTTC. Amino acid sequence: CASSYRTGFSGANVLTF.

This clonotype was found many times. As DNA, the CDR3 is TGTGCCAGCCGCCTAATTTTTATCGCAGATACGCAGTATTTT. It translates to CASRLIFIADTQYF. V usage is TRBV7-2 and J usage is TRBJ2-3; D call uncertain. The V and J ends lost 8 bases and 4 bases respectively, with 16 bases between them. Germline values: CDR1 SGHTA, CDR2 FQGNSA. The CDR3 covers 14 residues.

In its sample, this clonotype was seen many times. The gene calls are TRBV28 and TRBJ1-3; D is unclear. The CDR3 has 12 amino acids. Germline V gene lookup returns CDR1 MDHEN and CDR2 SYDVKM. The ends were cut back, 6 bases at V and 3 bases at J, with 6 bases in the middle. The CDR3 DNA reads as TGTGCCAGCAGAGCCGGTGGAAACACCATATATTTT. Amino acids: CASRAGGNTIYF.

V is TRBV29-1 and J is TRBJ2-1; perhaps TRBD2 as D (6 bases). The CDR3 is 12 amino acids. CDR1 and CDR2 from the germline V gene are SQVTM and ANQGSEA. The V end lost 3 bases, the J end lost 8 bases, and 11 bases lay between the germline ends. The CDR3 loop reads CSVETRTDEQFF. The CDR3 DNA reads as TGCAGCGTTGAGACTAGAACTGATGAGCAGTTCTTC.

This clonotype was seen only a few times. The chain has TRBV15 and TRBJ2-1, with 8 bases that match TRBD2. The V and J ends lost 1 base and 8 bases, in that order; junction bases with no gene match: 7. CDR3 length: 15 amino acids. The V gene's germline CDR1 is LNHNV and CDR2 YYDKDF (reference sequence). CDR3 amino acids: CATSRGLAQGDEQFF. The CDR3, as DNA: TGTGCCACCAGCAGAGGACTAGCGCAAGGGGATGAGCAGTTCTTC.

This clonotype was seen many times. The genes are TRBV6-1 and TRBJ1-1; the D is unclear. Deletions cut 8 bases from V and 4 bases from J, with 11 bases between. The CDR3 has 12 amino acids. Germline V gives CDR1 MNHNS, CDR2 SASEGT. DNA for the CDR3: TGTGCCAGCGGGGAAGGGTTCACTGAAGCTTTCTTT. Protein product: CASGEGFTEAFF.

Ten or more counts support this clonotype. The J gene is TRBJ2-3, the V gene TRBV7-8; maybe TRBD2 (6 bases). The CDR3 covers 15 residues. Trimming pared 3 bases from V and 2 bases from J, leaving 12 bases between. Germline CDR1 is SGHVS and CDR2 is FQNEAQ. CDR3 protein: CASSFLGTYTDTQYF. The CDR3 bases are TGTGCCAGCAGCTTCCTAGGGACTTACACAGATACGCAGTATTTT.

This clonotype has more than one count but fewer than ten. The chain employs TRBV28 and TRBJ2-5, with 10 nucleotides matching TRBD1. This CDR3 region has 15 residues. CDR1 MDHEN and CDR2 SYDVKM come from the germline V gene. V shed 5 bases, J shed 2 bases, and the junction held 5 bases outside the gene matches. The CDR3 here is CASSGTGDDQETQYF. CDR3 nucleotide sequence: TGTGCCAGCAGTGGGACAGGGGACGATCAAGAGACCCAGTACTTC.